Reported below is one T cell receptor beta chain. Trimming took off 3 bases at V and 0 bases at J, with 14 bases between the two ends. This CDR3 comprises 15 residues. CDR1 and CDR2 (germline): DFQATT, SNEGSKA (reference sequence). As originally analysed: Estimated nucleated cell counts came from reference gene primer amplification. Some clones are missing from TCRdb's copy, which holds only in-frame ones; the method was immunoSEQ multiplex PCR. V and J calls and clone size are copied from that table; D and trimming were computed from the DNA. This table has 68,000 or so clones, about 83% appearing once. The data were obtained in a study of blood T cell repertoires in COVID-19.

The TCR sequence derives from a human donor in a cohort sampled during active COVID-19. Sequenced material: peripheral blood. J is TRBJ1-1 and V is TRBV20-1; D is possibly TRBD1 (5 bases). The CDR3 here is CSASLGGNMNTEAFF. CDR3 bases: TGCAGTGCTAGTCTTGGGGGGAACATGAACACTGAAGCTTTCTTT.